One and the same sample provided the 4 T cell receptor beta chains below, sequenced in a study of cytomegalovirus exposure and HLA in healthy donors (dated by TCRdb to 2016 to 2017). Libraries were built with the immunoSEQ multiplex PCR assay. For the multiplex PCR, a mixture combining 60 forward primers for TCR Vbeta segments and 13 reverse primers for TCR Jbeta segments was used. TCRdb limited this immuneACCESS table to in-frame rearrangements with V and J called. A share of clones is missing; checked studies link under half to unresolved V genes, and the rest is unexplained. The sample table on file contains about 120,000 clones. The ten biggest clones cover around 3.6% of the sample. Sequencing used PBMCs. These receptors all stem from a man aged 18 to 30 in good health and CMV-seronegative.

The chain employs TRBV7-6 and TRBJ2-2; D is perhaps TRBD2 (5 bases). CDR1 is SGHVS and CDR2 is FNYEAQ in the germline V gene. The CDR3 runs 15 residues. Trimming shortened V by 4 bases and J by 7 bases, and 16 bases separated the two germline ends. CDR3 in amino acids: CASSSPRAAGGELFF. In DNA, the CDR3 is TGTGCCAGCAGCTCACCCCGGGCGGCGGGCGGGGAGCTGTTTTTT.

The DNA for the CDR3 is TGTGCCAGCAGTGACAGGGGTTACGAGAACACTGAAGCTTTCTTT. Protein product: CASSDRGYENTEAFF. The chain employs TRBV6-1 and TRBJ1-1; TRBD1 might be the D (6 bases). CDR3 length equals 15 residues. Germline V gene lookup returns CDR1 MNHNS and CDR2 SASEGT. V lost 3 bases to trimming and J lost 1 base, with 12 bases between them.

The chain links TRBV6-4 to TRBJ2-3, with 8 bases fitting TRBD1. CDR1 and CDR2 from the germline V gene are MRHNA and SNTAGT. The CDR3 consists of 15 residues. V was clipped by 5 bases and J by 1 base; unmatched bases: 5. DNA of the CDR3: TGTGCCAGCAGTCCGACAGGGGCCGGCACAGATACGCAGTATTTT. The encoded protein is CASSPTGAGTDTQYF.

The CDR3 DNA follows: TGTGCCAGCCGACAGGGGGCGCTTAGCAATCAGCCCCAGCATTTT. As protein: CASRQGALSNQPQHF. The chain combines TRBV19 with TRBJ1-5; 10 bases map to TRBD1. This CDR3 contains 15 residues. V was pared by 9 bases and J by 0 bases, with 5 bases of the junction left unmatched. The V gene's germline CDR1 is LNHDA and CDR2 SQIVND (reference sequence).